This is a list of T cell receptor beta chains from one sample in a study of T cell repertoires in cytomegalovirus infection. MiXCR, applied by TCRdb to the reads, yields one record per CDR3 protein. The table has 900,000 to 950,000 distinct CDR3 sequences, more than 25% seen once. For these TCRs, the target antigens are not known. Sequenced here: cultured CD8+ T cells from PBMCs, sampled from culture after CMV antigen stimulation. The receptors were sampled from a human donor in good health (CMV status not recorded). Some clones in this sample may be carry-over from other donors' samples. The CDR3 runs from the conserved cysteine through the conserved F or W. A D gene is named only where the DNA matches it firmly. Expanded clones are given a class, and other clones once, few, many or no size at all.

v_call: TRBV7-6; d_call: -; j_call: TRBJ1-5; clone_size: many; cdr3_nt: TGTGCCAGCACCGACCAGATCGGGAATCAGCCCCAGCATTTT; cdr3_aa: CASTDQIGNQPQHF
v_call: TRBV7-2; d_call: TRBD2; j_call: TRBJ2-1; clone_size: many; cdr3_nt: TGTGCCAGCAGCCCCGTAGGGAGGCGGGGGGCGAACAATGAGCAGTTCTTC; cdr3_aa: CASSPVGRRGANNEQFF
v_call: TRBV6-1; d_call: -; j_call: TRBJ1-1; clone_size: -; cdr3_nt: TGTGCCGGAAGAAGGAACACTGAAGCTTTCTTT; cdr3_aa: CAGRRNTEAFF
v_call: TRBV7-2; d_call: TRBD1; j_call: TRBJ2-7; clone_size: many; cdr3_nt: TGTGCCAGCAGCAAACAAAGGGGGCACGAGTACGAGCAGTACTTC; cdr3_aa: CASSKQRGHEYEQYF
v_call: TRBV10-3; d_call: -; j_call: TRBJ1-6; clone_size: once; cdr3_nt: TGTGCCATCAGTGAATCAGGCGGGCGGAATTCACCCCTCCACTTT; cdr3_aa: CAISESGGRNSPLHF
v_call: TRBV6-5; d_call: TRBD1; j_call: TRBJ2-1; clone_size: -; cdr3_nt: TGTGCCAGCAGGGAGACAGGGGGGGATGAGCAGTTCTTC; cdr3_aa: CASRETGGDEQFF
v_call: TRBV27; d_call: -; j_call: TRBJ2-2; clone_size: few; cdr3_nt: TGTGCCAGCAGTTTATCGAGGGCGCCCGGGGAGCTGTTTTTT; cdr3_aa: CASSLSRAPGELFF
v_call: TRBV24-1; d_call: TRBD2; j_call: TRBJ2-2; clone_size: few; cdr3_nt: TGTGCCACCAGTGATTCCCCGGCGGTTAGCGGGGGATCTCCTTACCACGCGAACACCGGGGAGCTGTTTTTT; cdr3_aa: CATSDSPAVSGGSPYHANTGELFF
v_call: TRBV29-1; d_call: -; j_call: TRBJ2-1; clone_size: -; cdr3_nt: TGCAGCGTTGAAGTGGGGACTGTCAATGAGCAGTTCTTC; cdr3_aa: CSVEVGTVNEQFF
v_call: TRBV7-2; d_call: -; j_call: TRBJ2-5; clone_size: many; cdr3_nt: TGTGCCAGCAGCTTAACAACCGGGCCCGGAGGGGAGACCCAGTACTTC; cdr3_aa: CASSLTTGPGGETQYF
v_call: TRBV25-1; d_call: -; j_call: TRBJ2-1; clone_size: -; cdr3_nt: TGTGCCAGCAGTGAATATTTCGGGGGGCCGGATCATGAGCAGTTCTTC; cdr3_aa: CASSEYFGGPDHEQFF
v_call: TRBV6-5; d_call: TRBD1; j_call: TRBJ2-4; clone_size: -; cdr3_nt: TGTTCCAGCAGTTACACGGGACAGGGCAACATTCAGTACTTC; cdr3_aa: CSSSYTGQGNIQYF
v_call: TRBV20-1; d_call: -; j_call: TRBJ2-1; clone_size: -; cdr3_nt: TGCAGTGCTAGACTTGAGGGACTTGGTAGTTACAATGAGCAGTTCTTC; cdr3_aa: CSARLEGLGSYNEQFF
v_call: TRBV29-1; d_call: TRBD2; j_call: TRBJ2-1; clone_size: few; cdr3_nt: TGCAGCATTCTAGCGGGGGCTTACAATGAGCAGTTCTTC; cdr3_aa: CSILAGAYNEQFF
v_call: TRBV6-1; d_call: -; j_call: TRBJ1-5; clone_size: -; cdr3_nt: TGTGCCAGCGCGGCTTATAGCAATCAGCCCCAGCATTTT; cdr3_aa: CASAAYSNQPQHF
v_call: TRBV7-8; d_call: TRBD2; j_call: TRBJ2-5; clone_size: -; cdr3_nt: TGTGCCAGCAGCAACCCCAGCGGGGGGGCCTGGGAGACCCAGTACTTC; cdr3_aa: CASSNPSGGAWETQYF
v_call: TRBV4-3; d_call: TRBD1; j_call: TRBJ2-1; clone_size: few; cdr3_nt: TGCGCCAGCAGCCAAGTAGGCAGGGGGCCAGGGAATGAGCAGTTCTTC; cdr3_aa: CASSQVGRGPGNEQFF
v_call: TRBV7-2; d_call: -; j_call: TRBJ2-5; clone_size: few; cdr3_nt: TGTGCCAGCAGCTTAGTGCAGGAAGAGACCCAGTACTTC; cdr3_aa: CASSLVQEETQYF
v_call: TRBV12-5; d_call: -; j_call: TRBJ1-1; clone_size: -; cdr3_nt: TGTGCTAGTGGTTTGGTCGGGGCGAACACTGAAGCTTTCTTT; cdr3_aa: CASGLVGANTEAFF
v_call: TRBV29-1; d_call: -; j_call: TRBJ1-2; clone_size: -; cdr3_nt: TGCAGCGTTGAACACACCCATGGCTACACCTTC; cdr3_aa: CSVEHTHGYTF
v_call: TRBV7-2; d_call: TRBD2; j_call: TRBJ2-3; clone_size: -; cdr3_nt: TGTGCCTCCAGGGCCGGACTAGCGGCCCTGAATACGCAGTATTTT; cdr3_aa: CASRAGLAALNTQYF
v_call: TRBV24-1; d_call: TRBD1; j_call: TRBJ2-5; clone_size: -; cdr3_nt: TGTGCCACCAGTGATTTGCAAGACAGGGGCACGGCAGAGACCCAGTACTTC; cdr3_aa: CATSDLQDRGTAETQYF
v_call: TRBV7-6; d_call: -; j_call: TRBJ2-2; clone_size: -; cdr3_nt: TGTGCCAGCAGCTTTTCAGGCCTGGAGCTGTTTTTT; cdr3_aa: CASSFSGLELFF
v_call: TRBV7-2; d_call: -; j_call: TRBJ1-5; clone_size: few; cdr3_nt: TGTGCCAGCAGCTTAGATACGGGGTTGAGACAGCCCCAGCATTTT; cdr3_aa: CASSLDTGLRQPQHF